The present T cell receptor beta chain was sequenced within a study of OX40 agonist ivuxolimab in advanced cancers. On the study more broadly: Age averaged about 66 years (range roughly 23 to 80), and less than 85% were male. Study-wide points: Researchers report that CD8+ T cells had, on average, more expanded clones than CD4+. The investigators did not determine what antigen specificity the expanded peripheral T cells had. At 0.1 to 3.0 mg/kg, CD4+ and CD8+ blood T cells expanded clonally by week 6.

A remark on this clone: Antigen: not known.

Trimming at V came to 0 bases and at J to 0 bases, leaving 9 bases not matched to a gene. This CDR3 contains 19 residues. The assay was immunoSEQ multiplex PCR, and TCRdb's table has in-frame clones only and misses some. The data contain roughly 56,000 clones, 65% to 90% of them seen just once; the ten biggest clones take up about 0.95%. V and J are TRBV23-1 and TRBJ2-2, with 8 bases fitting TRBD1. TRBV23-1 counts as an open reading frame of uncertain function. The clonotype comes from an adult with an advanced solid tumor such as melanoma, head and neck, liver or kidney cancer. This specimen was CD4+ or CD8+ T cells sorted from blood, taken in a trial of the OX40 agonist ivuxolimab. CDR3 residues: CASSQSWTGPQSNTGELFF. The CDR3 bases are TGCGCCAGCAGTCAATCGTGGACAGGGCCTCAATCGAACACCGGGGAGCTGTTTTTT.